The present T cell receptor beta chain was sequenced within a study of OX40 agonist ivuxolimab in advanced cancers. Sequencing used immunoSEQ multiplex PCR; TCRdb keeps in-frame clones, though not all of them. The sample carries tens of thousands of clones, around 89% recorded once. Germline lookup yields CDR1 MNHNS and CDR2 SASEGT. V lost 7 bases to trimming and J lost 1 base, with 6 bases between them. This CDR3 has 12 amino acids. This clone was recorded once. The TCR sequence derives from an adult with an advanced solid tumor such as melanoma, head and neck, liver or kidney cancer. This material consisted of CD4+ or CD8+ T cells sorted from blood, taken in a trial of the OX40 agonist ivuxolimab. This chain joins TRBV6-1 and TRBJ2-3; no clear D gene. The CDR3 sequence is CASNQGTDTQYF. The CDR3 DNA sequence: TGTGCCAGCAATCAAGGCACAGATACGCAGTATTTT.